This record covers a single T cell receptor beta chain. Antigen: not known. Time point denoted: week 5, during vaccination. Topical imiquimod accompanied each vaccine dose, which consisted of 300 ug of mutant IDH1 20-mer peptide. The data derive from a study of a mutant IDH1 vaccine in newly diagnosed glioma. In the study overall: The initiation of vaccination occurred 4-6 weeks after radiotherapy alone, or with temozolomide cycles. Findings and caveats of the study: The authors found pseudoprogression apparently unrelated to changes in top peripheral T cell clonotypes.

Clones were sequenced by immunoSEQ multiplex PCR, and TCRdb holds only the in-frame ones, with some missing. This table holds tens of thousands of clones, roughly 80% found once. The V gene's germline CDR1 is SGHTA and CDR2 FQGNSA. The CDR3 is 15 amino acids. With V trimmed by 6 bases and J by 2 bases, 10 bases remained unmatched. The source of this sequence is a woman aged 18 to 35 with glioma. Some clones in this sample may be carry-over from other donors' samples. The source was PBMCs, collected from a glioma patient whose treatment included an IDH1 peptide vaccine. This chain uses TRBV7-2 with TRBJ2-7; 7 bases map to TRBD1. CDR3 DNA sequence: TGTGCCAGCAGTTTCGACAGGGCAAGGACCTACGAGCAGTACTTC. Translated: CASSFDRARTYEQYF.